Below are 26 T cell receptor beta chains sequenced from a single sample in a study of cytomegalovirus exposure and HLA in healthy donors. It was with 60 Vbeta and 13 Jbeta primers that the PCR ran. Assay used: immunoSEQ multiplex PCR; TCRdb lists only in-frame clones, some missing. The sample lists 150,000 or so clones; around four fifths were seen once. Sequenced input: PBMCs. These receptors all stem from a female donor in good health and CMV-seronegative.

The J gene is TRBJ2-7, the V gene TRBV11-3; 8 bases line up with TRBD2. J was trimmed by 3 bases and V by 5 bases; bases with no gene match: 9. The germline gives CDR1 SGHNT, CDR2 YENEEA. The CDR3 sequence is 15 residues long. CDR3 coding DNA: TGTGCCAGCAGCCCCGGGGGGGGTAACAACTACGAGCAGTACTTC. As protein: CASSPGGGNNYEQYF.

The chain is built from TRBV30 and TRBJ2-5; D may be TRBD2 (5 bases). CDR3 size: 12 residues. Trimming removed 3 bases at V and 9 bases at J, with 14 bases between. Germline V gene data show CDR1 as GTSNPN and CDR2 as SVGIG (reference sequence). The CDR3 protein is CAWSLGVAAQYF. In DNA, the CDR3 is TGTGCCTGGAGCCTCGGGGTAGCCGCCCAGTACTTC. The full variable domain, its missing parts supplied by reference TRBV30 and TRBJ2-5, is SQTIHQWPATLVQPVGSPLSLECTVEGTSNPNLYWYRQAAGRGLQLLFYSVGIGQISSEVPQNLSASRPQDRQFILSSKKLLLSDSGFYLCAWSLGVAAQYFGPGTRLLVL.

In this sample, this clone turned up once. The genes are TRBV7-2 and TRBJ2-7; a weak D match, TRBD1 (5 bases). V dropped 1 base and J dropped 2 bases, with 21 bases sitting between them. The germline V gene encodes CDR1 SGHTA and CDR2 FQGNSA. CDR3 length equals 18 residues. This CDR3 reads CASSLVRGGPLGPYEQYF. The CDR3 nucleotides read TGTGCCAGCAGCTTAGTCAGAGGCGGCCCCTTGGGGCCCTACGAGCAGTACTTC.

The CDR3 here is CASSFMPRPRDKQETQYF. Here the CDR3 DNA reads TGTGCCAGCAGTTTTATGCCTCGACCCCGGGACAAACAAGAGACCCAGTACTTC. The chain recombines TRBV28 with TRBJ2-5; D is perhaps TRBD1 (6 bases). The germline V gene encodes CDR1 MDHEN and CDR2 SYDVKM. The length of the CDR3 is 18 residues. V lost 3 bases and J lost 2, with 22 bases in between.

The chain employs TRBV28 and TRBJ2-6, with TRBD2 as a possible D gene (6 bases). The CDR3 is 16 residues long. The V end lost 8 bases, the J end lost 0 bases, and 14 bases lay between the germline ends. The V gene's germline CDR1 is MDHEN and CDR2 SYDVKM. Written as DNA, the CDR3 is TGTGCCAGCGGGGCGGGACTGAGCTCTGGGGCCAACGTCCTGACTTTC. Amino acids: CASGAGLSSGANVLTF.

CDR3 nucleotide sequence: TGTGCCAGCAGCCAAGACAGCAGGGTACCCTACAATGAGCAGTTCTTC. Protein product: CASSQDSRVPYNEQFF. The rearrangement links TRBV14 to TRBJ2-1; weak D call: TRBD1 (5 bases). CDR1 is SGHDN, CDR2 FVKESK, per germline. This CDR3 has 16 amino acids. Trimming removed 0 bases from V and 2 bases from J, with 11 bases in between.

V and J are TRBV4-3 and TRBJ2-7; D unclear. The CDR3 runs to 12 residues. Germline assignment: CDR1 LGHNA and CDR2 YSLEER. The V end lost 4 bases, the J end lost 7 bases, and 11 bases lay between the germline ends. CDR3 bases: TGCGCCAGCAGCCTCCAGGAAGGTGAGCAGTACTTC. Translating gives CASSLQEGEQYF.

Here the CDR3 DNA reads TGTGCCAGCAGTCCTCCGACAGCTATGGCCCCAGAAGCTTTCTTT. The encoded protein is CASSPPTAMAPEAFF. The V call is TRBV28, the J call TRBJ1-1; D may be TRBD1 (5 bases). The CDR3 totals 15 residues. V lost 5 bases and J 8 bases, leaving 21 bases between the germline ends. In germline, CDR1 is MDHEN, CDR2 SYDVKM. Complete variable domain (other parts from reference TRBV28 and TRBJ1-1): DVKVTQSSRYLVKRTGEKVFLECVQDMDHENMFWYRQDPGLGLRLIYFSYDVKMKEKGDIPEGYSVSREKKERFSLILESASTNQTSMYLCASSPPTAMAPEAFFGQGTRLTVV.

The CDR3 sequence: CASSSSRVAGNTIYF. Written as DNA, the CDR3 is TGTGCCAGCAGCTCCTCCCGGGTTGCAGGAAACACCATATATTTT. This chain joins TRBV7-2 and TRBJ1-3, with D unresolved. The CDR3 sequence is 15 residues long. CDR1 and CDR2 from the germline V gene are SGHTA and FQGNSA. V shed 4 bases and J shed 4 bases, with 14 bases lying between them.

The rearrangement joins TRBV2 to TRBJ2-7, with TRBD1 identical over 7 bases. CDR1 and CDR2 (germline): SNHLY, FYNNEI. The CDR3 length is 14 residues. The V segment lost 6 bases and the J segment 3 bases; nucleotides outside the gene matches: 8. The CDR3 sequence is CASSPWGQLYEQYF. As DNA, the CDR3 is TGTGCCAGCAGCCCCTGGGGACAGCTCTACGAGCAGTACTTC.

This clone has a handful of counts. The chain combines TRBV2 with TRBJ1-2; no definite D call. V lost 6 bases to trimming and J lost 5 bases, with 16 bases between them. This CDR3 is built from 14 residues. Germline values: CDR1 SNHLY, CDR2 FYNNEI. The CDR3 coding sequence is TGTGCCAGCAGGACTAGCGGGGTTTGGTATGGCTACACCTTC. This translates into CASRTSGVWYGYTF.

The V call is TRBV10-1, the J call TRBJ1-5, with D uncertain. The CDR3 sequence is 14 residues long. V lost 7 bases, J lost 3 bases, and 13 bases lay in between. Germline-derived CDR1 and CDR2 are WNHNN and SYGVQD (reference sequence). Here the CDR3 DNA reads TGCGCCAGCATCAGGCAGGTCCTCAATCAGCCCCAGCATTTT. Its protein is CASIRQVLNQPQHF.

V is TRBV7-3 and J is TRBJ2-3; the D gene is possibly TRBD1 (6 bases). The germline gives CDR1 SGHTA, CDR2 FQGTGA. This CDR3 has 14 residues. Trimming removed 3 bases at V and 5 bases at J, with 12 bases between. CDR3 sequence reads: CASSLAIGGDTQYF. CDR3 in DNA: TGTGCCAGCAGCTTGGCTATAGGGGGAGATACGCAGTATTTT.

The V gene is TRBV29-1, the J gene TRBJ2-2, with 7 bases fitting TRBD1. Germline values: CDR1 SQVTM, CDR2 ANQGSEA. The trim removed 5 bases at V and 0 bases at J, leaving 6 bases unmatched. The CDR3 has 15 residues. CDR3 sequence: CSVSPQGTNTGELFF. DNA of the CDR3: TGCAGCGTTTCCCCACAGGGGACGAACACCGGGGAGCTGTTTTTT.

V is TRBV6-5 and J is TRBJ2-2; no firm D call. This CDR3 is built from 15 residues. The germline CDR1 and CDR2 sequences are MNHEY and SVGAGI. Trimming left V 0 bases short and J 7 bases short, with 12 bases between. In nucleotides, the CDR3 is TGTGCCAGCAGTTACTCCGAACTGAGAGGCGGGGAGCTGTTTTTT. Protein sequence: CASSYSELRGGELFF.

The gene calls are TRBV5-6 and TRBJ2-7, with TRBD2 as a possible D gene (6 bases). The V gene lost 4 bases and the J gene lost 6 bases, with 17 bases spanning the gap. The germline gives CDR1 SGHDT, CDR2 YYEEEE. The CDR3 length is 14 residues. CDR3 sequence: CASSPWGGPTEQYF. The DNA for the CDR3 is TGTGCCAGCAGCCCTTGGGGAGGTCCAACCGAGCAGTACTTC.

The chain joins TRBV11-2 to TRBJ2-1; 7 bases line up with TRBD1. V lost 5 bases, J lost 7 bases, and 14 bases stayed unmatched. Germline CDR1 is SGHAT and CDR2 is FQNNGV. CDR3 length equals 16 residues. DNA of the CDR3: TGTGCCAGCAGCCAGGTACGGGACAGCAAGAATAATGAGCAGTTCTTC. Its protein is CASSQVRDSKNNEQFF.

The chain uses TRBV6-5 and TRBJ1-4; D is ambiguous. V was pared by 2 bases and J by 5 bases, with 12 bases between. The CDR3 loop spans 15 amino acids. Germline V gene data show CDR1 as MNHEY and CDR2 as SVGAGI. CDR3 bases: TGTGCCAGCAGTTACGGTCGCAGAGGGAATGAAAAACTGTTTTTT. As protein: CASSYGRRGNEKLFF.

The J gene is TRBJ1-2, the V gene TRBV7-9; D not resolved. Germline loops: CDR1 SEHNR, CDR2 FQNEAQ (reference sequence). V was cut by 1 base and J by 9 bases, with 9 bases left in between. CDR3 length equals 12 residues. Here the CDR3 DNA reads TGTGCCAGCAGCTTAGACCAGTCCAGCTACACCTTC. The encoded protein is CASSLDQSSYTF.

CDR3 amino acids: CASGQGLNSPLHF. Written as DNA, the CDR3 is TGTGCCAGTGGACAGGGCCTTAATTCACCCCTCCACTTT. The V and J genes are TRBV19 and TRBJ1-6; 8 positions match TRBD1. The CDR3 contains 13 residues. V lost 8 bases, J lost 6 bases, and 3 bases stayed unmatched. Looked up from germline, CDR1 is LNHDA and CDR2 is SQIVND (reference sequence). The full variable domain, its missing parts supplied by reference TRBV19 and TRBJ1-6, is DGGITQSPKYLFRKEGQNVTLSCEQNLNHDAMYWYRQDPGQGLRLIYYSQIVNDFQKGDIAEGYSVSREKKESFPLTVTSAQKNPTAFYLCASGQGLNSPLHFGNGTRLTVT.

The chain has TRBV4-1 and TRBJ1-1; no firm D call. Per the germline V gene, CDR1 is MGHRA and CDR2 is YSYEKL. The CDR3 has 14 residues. V was clipped by 0 bases and J by 7 bases, with 12 bases between them. Here the CDR3 DNA reads TGCGCCAGCAGCCAAGATCGGTGGAGGGATGAAGCTTTCTTT. Translating gives CASSQDRWRDEAFF.

This chain links TRBV11-2 with TRBJ1-1, with D maybe TRBD1 (5 bases). Germline CDR1 is SGHAT and CDR2 is FQNNGV. The V end lost 5 bases, the J end lost 5 bases, and 15 bases lay between the germline ends. The CDR3 covers 14 residues. CDR3 DNA: TGTGCCAGCAGCCGGACGGGGGGAAGAACTGAAGCTTTCTTT. Translated: CASSRTGGRTEAFF. The full variable domain, completed using reference TRBV11-2 and TRBJ1-1, is EAGVAQSPRYKIIEKRQSVAFWCNPISGHATLYWYQQILGQGPKLLIQFQNNGVVDDSQLPKDRFSAERLKGVDSTLKIQPAKLEDSAVYLCASSRTGGRTEAFFGQGTRLTVV.

This chain uses TRBV28 with TRBJ2-1, with D maybe TRBD2 (5 bases). Germline V gene sequence: CDR1 MDHEN, CDR2 SYDVKM. The V gene lost 4 bases and the J gene lost 0 bases, with 13 bases spanning the gap. CDR3 size: 16 residues. The CDR3 spells CASSSLSASSYNEQFF. The CDR3 nucleotides are TGTGCCAGCAGTTCCCTTAGCGCCAGCTCCTACAATGAGCAGTTCTTC.

DNA of the CDR3: TGTGCCAGCAGCGTAAATGGACAGGGAGATGGCTACACCTTC. It yields the protein CASSVNGQGDGYTF. The V call is TRBV9, the J call TRBJ1-2; 8 bases fit TRBD1. V gave up 1 base and J gave up 6 bases; unmatched junction bases: 5. Germline V gene sequence: CDR1 SGDLS, CDR2 YYNGEE. CDR3 length: 14 amino acids.

The rearrangement joins TRBV30 to TRBJ2-1; TRBD2 might be the D (5 bases). The germline CDR1 and CDR2 sequences are GTSNPN and SVGIG (reference sequence). The V end was cut by 3 bases, the J end by 4 bases, with 13 bases between. The CDR3 spans 14 residues. As DNA, the CDR3 is TGTGCCTGGAGAGCGAGCGGAGGTTACAATGAGCAGTTCTTC. It encodes CAWRASGGYNEQFF. Looking up the rest from reference TRBV30 and TRBJ2-1 gives the full variable domain: SQTIHQWPATLVQPVGSPLSLECTVEGTSNPNLYWYRQAAGRGLQLLFYSVGIGQISSEVPQNLSASRPQDRQFILSSKKLLLSDSGFYLCAWRASGGYNEQFFGPGTRLTVL.

The gene calls are TRBV7-9 and TRBJ1-2; 9 nucleotides match TRBD1. CDR3 length equals 14 residues. V lost 4 bases to trimming and J lost 8 bases; unmatched junction nucleotides: 8. Per the germline V gene, CDR1 is SEHNR and CDR2 is FQNEAQ (reference sequence). The CDR3 nucleotides are TGTGCCAGCAGCTCCTGGGACAGGGATTCCGGCTACACCTTC. This translates into CASSSWDRDSGYTF.